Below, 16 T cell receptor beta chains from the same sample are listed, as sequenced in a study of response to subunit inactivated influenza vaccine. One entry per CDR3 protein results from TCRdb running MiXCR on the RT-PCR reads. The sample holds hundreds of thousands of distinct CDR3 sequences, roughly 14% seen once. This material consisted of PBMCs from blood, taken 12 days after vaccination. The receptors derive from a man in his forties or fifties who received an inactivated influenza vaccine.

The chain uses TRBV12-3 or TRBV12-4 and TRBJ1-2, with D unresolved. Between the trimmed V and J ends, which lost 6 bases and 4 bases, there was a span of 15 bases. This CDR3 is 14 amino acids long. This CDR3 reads CASRGTDFSYGYTF. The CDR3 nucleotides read TGTGCCAGCAGGGGAACGGATTTTTCCTATGGCTACACCTTC.

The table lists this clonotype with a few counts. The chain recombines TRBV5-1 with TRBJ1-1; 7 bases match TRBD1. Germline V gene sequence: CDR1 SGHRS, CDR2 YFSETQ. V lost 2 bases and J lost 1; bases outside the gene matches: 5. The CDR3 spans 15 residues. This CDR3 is CASSLRDSQNTEAFF. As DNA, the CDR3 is TGCGCCAGCAGCTTAAGGGACAGTCAGAACACTGAAGCTTTCTTT.

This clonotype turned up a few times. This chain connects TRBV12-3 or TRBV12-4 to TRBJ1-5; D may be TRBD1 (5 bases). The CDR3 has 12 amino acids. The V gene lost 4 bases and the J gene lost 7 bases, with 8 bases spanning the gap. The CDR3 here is CASSWGVQPQHF. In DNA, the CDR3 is TGTGCCAGCAGTTGGGGGGTCCAGCCCCAGCATTTT.

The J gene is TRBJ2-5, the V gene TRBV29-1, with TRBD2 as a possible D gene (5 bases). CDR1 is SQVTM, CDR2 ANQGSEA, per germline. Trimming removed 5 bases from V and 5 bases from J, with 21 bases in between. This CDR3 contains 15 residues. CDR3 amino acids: CSVSSTQTERETQYF. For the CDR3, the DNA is TGCAGCGTTTCTTCGACCCAAACAGAGCGGGAGACCCAGTACTTC.

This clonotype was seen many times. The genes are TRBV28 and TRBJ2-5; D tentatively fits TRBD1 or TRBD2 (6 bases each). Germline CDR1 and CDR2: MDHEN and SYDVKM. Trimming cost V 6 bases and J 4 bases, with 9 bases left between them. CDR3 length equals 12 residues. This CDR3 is CASSPGAETQYF. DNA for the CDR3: TGTGCCAGCAGCCCGGGGGCAGAGACCCAGTACTTC.

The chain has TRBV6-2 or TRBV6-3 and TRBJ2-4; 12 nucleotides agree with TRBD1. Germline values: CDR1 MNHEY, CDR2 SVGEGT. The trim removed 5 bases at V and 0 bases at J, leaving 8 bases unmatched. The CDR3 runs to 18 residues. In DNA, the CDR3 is TGTGCCAGCAGTAAGGGACAGGGGGCAACTCTAGCCAAAAACATTCAGTACTTC. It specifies CASSKGQGATLAKNIQYF.

CDR3 region: CASSSLASGGFSTDTQYF. The CDR3 bases are TGTGCCAGCAGTTCCCTCGCCAGCGGGGGATTTAGCACAGATACGCAGTATTTT. This chain links TRBV28 with TRBJ2-3, with TRBD2 identical over 8 bases. Germline values: CDR1 MDHEN, CDR2 SYDVKM. Trimming at V came to 4 bases and at J to 0 bases, leaving 12 bases not matched to a gene. The CDR3 totals 18 residues. The entire variable domain, with the rest obtained from reference TRBV28 and TRBJ2-3, is as follows: DVKVTQSSRYLVKRTGEKVFLECVQDMDHENMFWYRQDPGLGLRLIYFSYDVKMKEKGDIPEGYSVSREKKERFSLILESASTNQTSMYLCASSSLASGGFSTDTQYFGPGTRLTVL.

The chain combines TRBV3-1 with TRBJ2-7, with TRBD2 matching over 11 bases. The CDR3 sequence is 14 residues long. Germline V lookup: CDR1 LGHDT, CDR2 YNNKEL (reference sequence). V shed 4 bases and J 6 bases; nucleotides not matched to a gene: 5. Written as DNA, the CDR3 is TGTGCCAGCAGCCTAGCGGGAGGGGCAAGCGAGCAGTACTTC. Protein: CASSLAGGASEQYF.

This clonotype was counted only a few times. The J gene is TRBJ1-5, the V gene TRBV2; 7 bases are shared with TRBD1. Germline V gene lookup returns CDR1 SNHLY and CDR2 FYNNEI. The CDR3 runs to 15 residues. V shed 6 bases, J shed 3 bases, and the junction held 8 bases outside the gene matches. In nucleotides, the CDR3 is TGTGCCAGCAGAACAGCAACAGGGGTCAATCAGCCCCAGCATTTT. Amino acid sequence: CASRTATGVNQPQHF.

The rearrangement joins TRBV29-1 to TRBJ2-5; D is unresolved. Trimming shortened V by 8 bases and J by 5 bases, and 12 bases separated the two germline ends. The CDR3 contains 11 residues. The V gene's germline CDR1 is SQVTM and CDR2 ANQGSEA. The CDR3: CSLTLGETQYF. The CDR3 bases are TGCAGCCTCACCTTGGGGGAGACCCAGTACTTC. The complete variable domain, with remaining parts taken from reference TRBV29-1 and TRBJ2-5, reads SAVISQKPSRDICQRGTSLTIQCQVDSQVTMMFWYRQQPGQSLTLIATANQGSEATYESGFVIDKFPISRPNLTFSTLTVSNMSPEDSSIYLCSLTLGETQYFGPGTRLLVL.

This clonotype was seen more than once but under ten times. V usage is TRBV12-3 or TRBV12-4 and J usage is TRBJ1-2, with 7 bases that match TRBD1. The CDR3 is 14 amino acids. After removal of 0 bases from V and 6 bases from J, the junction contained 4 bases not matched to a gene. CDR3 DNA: TGTGCCAGCAGTTTAGCGACAGGGTTGCATGGCTACACCTTC. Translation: CASSLATGLHGYTF.

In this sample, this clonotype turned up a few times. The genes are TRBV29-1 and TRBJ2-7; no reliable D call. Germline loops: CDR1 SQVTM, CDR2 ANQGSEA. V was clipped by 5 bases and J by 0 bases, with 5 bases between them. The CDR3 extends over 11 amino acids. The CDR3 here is CSVFSSYEQYF. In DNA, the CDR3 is TGCAGCGTTTTTAGCTCCTACGAGCAGTACTTC.

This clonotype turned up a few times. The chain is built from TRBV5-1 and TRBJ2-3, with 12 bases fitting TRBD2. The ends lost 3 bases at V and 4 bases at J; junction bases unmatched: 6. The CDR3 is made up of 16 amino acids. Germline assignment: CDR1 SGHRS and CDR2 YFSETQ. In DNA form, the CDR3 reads TGCGCCAGCAGCTCGCGACTAGCGGGAGTGGCAGATACGCAGTATTTT. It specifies CASSSRLAGVADTQYF.

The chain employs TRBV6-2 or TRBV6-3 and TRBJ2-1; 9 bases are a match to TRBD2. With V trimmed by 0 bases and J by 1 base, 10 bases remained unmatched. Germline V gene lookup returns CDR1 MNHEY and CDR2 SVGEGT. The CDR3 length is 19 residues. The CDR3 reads CASSYSSASGAGSYNEQFF. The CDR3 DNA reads TGTGCCAGCAGTTACTCGTCGGCTAGCGGGGCTGGTTCCTACAATGAGCAGTTCTTC.

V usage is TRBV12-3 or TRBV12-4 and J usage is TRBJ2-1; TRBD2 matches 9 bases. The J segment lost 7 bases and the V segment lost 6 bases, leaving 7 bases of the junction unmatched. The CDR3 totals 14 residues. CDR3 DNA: TGTGCCAGCAGATCTGGCGGGGGGGGAAATGAGCAGTTCTTC. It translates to CASRSGGGGNEQFF.

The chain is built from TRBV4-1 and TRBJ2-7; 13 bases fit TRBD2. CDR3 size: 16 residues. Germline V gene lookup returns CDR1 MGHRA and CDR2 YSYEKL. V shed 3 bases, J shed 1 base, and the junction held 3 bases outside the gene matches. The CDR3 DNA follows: TGCGCCAGCAGCCACGCGACTAGCGGGAGGTCCTACGAGCAGTACTTC. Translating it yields CASSHATSGRSYEQYF.